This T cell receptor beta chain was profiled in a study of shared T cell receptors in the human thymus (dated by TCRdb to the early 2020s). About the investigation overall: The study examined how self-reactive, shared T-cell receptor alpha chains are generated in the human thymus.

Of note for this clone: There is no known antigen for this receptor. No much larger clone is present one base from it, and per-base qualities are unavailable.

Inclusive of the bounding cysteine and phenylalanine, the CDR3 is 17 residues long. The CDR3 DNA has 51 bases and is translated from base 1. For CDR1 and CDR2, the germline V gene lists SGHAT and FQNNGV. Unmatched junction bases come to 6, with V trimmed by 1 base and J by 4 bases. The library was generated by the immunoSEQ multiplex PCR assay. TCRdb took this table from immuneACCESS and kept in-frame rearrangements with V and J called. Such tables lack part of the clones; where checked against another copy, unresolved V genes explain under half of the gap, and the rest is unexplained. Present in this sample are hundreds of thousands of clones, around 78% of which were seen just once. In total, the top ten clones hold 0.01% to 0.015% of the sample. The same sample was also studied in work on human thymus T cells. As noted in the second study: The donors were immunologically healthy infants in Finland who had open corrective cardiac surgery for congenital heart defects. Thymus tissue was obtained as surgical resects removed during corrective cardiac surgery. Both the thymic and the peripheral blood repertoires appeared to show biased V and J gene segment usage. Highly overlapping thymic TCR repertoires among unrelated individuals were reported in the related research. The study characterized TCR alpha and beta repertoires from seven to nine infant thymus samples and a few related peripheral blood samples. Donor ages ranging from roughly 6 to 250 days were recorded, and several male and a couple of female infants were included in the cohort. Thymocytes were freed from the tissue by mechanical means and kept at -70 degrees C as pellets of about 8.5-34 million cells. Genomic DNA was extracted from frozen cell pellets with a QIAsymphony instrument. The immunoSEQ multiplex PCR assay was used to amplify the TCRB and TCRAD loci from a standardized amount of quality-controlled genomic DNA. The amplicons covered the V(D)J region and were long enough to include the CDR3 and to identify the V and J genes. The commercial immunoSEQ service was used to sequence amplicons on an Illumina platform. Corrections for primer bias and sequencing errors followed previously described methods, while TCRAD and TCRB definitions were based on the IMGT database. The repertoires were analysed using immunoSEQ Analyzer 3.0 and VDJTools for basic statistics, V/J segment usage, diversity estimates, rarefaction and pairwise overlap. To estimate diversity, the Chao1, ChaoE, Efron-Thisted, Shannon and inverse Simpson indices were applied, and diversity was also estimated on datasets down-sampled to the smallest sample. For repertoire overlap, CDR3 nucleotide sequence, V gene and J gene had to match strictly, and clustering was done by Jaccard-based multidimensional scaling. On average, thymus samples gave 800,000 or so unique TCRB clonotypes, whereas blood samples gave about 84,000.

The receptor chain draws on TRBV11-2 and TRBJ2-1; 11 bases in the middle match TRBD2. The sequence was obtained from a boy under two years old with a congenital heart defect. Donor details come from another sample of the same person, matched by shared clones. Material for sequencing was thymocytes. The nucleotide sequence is TGTGCCAGCAGCTTAGGGTCGACTAGCGGGGCATACAATGAGCAGTTCTTC. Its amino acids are CASSLGSTSGAYNEQFF.